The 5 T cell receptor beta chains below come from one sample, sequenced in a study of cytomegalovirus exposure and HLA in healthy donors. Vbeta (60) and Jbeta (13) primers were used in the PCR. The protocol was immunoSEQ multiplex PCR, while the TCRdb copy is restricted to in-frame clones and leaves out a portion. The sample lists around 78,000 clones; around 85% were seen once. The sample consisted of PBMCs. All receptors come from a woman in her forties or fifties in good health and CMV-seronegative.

The CDR3 DNA reads TGCGCCAGCAGCCAAGTCGATATGGGACTAGCGGGGTACAATGAGCAGTTCTTC. This gives the protein CASSQVDMGLAGYNEQFF. The chain is built from TRBV4-1 and TRBJ2-1; 13 nucleotides agree with TRBD2. The germline V gene has CDR1 MGHRA and CDR2 YSYEKL. The J segment lost 4 bases and the V segment lost 1 base, leaving 7 bases of the junction unmatched. The CDR3 has 18 amino acids.

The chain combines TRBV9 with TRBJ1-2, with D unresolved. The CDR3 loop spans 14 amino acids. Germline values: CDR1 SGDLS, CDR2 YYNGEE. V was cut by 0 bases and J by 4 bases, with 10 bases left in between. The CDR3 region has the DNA TGTGCCAGCAGCGTAGACCGGGTAGGCTATGGCTACACCTTC. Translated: CASSVDRVGYGYTF.

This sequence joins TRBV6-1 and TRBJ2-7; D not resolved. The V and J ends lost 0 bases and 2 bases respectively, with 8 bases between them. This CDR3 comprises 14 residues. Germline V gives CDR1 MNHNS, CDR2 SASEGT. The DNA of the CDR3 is TGTGCCAGCAGTGAAGCGCGGCAGACCTACGAGCAGTACGTC. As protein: CASSEARQTYEQYV.

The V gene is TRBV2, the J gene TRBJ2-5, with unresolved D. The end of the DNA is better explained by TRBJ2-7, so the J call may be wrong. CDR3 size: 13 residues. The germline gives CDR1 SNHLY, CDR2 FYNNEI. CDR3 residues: CASSVQSRYEQYF. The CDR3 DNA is TGTGCCAGCAGTGTACAAAGCAGGTACGAGCAGTACTTC.

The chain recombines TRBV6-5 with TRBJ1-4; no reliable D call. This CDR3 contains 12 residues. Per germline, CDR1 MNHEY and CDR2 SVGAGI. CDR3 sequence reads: CASGAPNEKLFF. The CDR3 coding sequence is TGTGCTTCCGGAGCCCCTAATGAAAAACTGTTTTTT.